Sequencing of this T cell receptor (beta chain) was carried out in a study of T cells in localized non-small cell lung cancer. Findings and caveats of the study: In adjacent lung appeared a median around 54 of the top 100 tumor clones. Tumor showed lower T cell clonality than uninvolved adjacent lung, where it was highest. Sequencing covered just one tumor region, so heterogeneity cannot be ruled out. Prolonged overall survival went with higher T cell density in the blood.

Repertoires were generated with immunoSEQ multiplex PCR, while TCRdb's copy carries only in-frame clones and drops some. There are some 32,000 clones in the sample; 94% occur only once, and more than 0.7% lies in the top ten. As for this clone: Its antigen remains unknown.

CDR3 size: 15 residues. The germline gives CDR1 SGHAT, CDR2 FQNNGV. V was pared by 6 bases and J by 7 bases, with 20 bases between. This specimen was peripheral blood, taken before any cancer treatment. This sequence was found in a woman aged 40-69 years with stage I lung adenocarcinoma. The chain uses TRBV11-2 and TRBJ2-3; no clear D gene. CDR3 protein: CASRSSLARQNTQYF. CDR3 DNA sequence: TGTGCCAGCAGGTCCTCTCTGGCCCGGCAAAATACGCAGTATTTT.